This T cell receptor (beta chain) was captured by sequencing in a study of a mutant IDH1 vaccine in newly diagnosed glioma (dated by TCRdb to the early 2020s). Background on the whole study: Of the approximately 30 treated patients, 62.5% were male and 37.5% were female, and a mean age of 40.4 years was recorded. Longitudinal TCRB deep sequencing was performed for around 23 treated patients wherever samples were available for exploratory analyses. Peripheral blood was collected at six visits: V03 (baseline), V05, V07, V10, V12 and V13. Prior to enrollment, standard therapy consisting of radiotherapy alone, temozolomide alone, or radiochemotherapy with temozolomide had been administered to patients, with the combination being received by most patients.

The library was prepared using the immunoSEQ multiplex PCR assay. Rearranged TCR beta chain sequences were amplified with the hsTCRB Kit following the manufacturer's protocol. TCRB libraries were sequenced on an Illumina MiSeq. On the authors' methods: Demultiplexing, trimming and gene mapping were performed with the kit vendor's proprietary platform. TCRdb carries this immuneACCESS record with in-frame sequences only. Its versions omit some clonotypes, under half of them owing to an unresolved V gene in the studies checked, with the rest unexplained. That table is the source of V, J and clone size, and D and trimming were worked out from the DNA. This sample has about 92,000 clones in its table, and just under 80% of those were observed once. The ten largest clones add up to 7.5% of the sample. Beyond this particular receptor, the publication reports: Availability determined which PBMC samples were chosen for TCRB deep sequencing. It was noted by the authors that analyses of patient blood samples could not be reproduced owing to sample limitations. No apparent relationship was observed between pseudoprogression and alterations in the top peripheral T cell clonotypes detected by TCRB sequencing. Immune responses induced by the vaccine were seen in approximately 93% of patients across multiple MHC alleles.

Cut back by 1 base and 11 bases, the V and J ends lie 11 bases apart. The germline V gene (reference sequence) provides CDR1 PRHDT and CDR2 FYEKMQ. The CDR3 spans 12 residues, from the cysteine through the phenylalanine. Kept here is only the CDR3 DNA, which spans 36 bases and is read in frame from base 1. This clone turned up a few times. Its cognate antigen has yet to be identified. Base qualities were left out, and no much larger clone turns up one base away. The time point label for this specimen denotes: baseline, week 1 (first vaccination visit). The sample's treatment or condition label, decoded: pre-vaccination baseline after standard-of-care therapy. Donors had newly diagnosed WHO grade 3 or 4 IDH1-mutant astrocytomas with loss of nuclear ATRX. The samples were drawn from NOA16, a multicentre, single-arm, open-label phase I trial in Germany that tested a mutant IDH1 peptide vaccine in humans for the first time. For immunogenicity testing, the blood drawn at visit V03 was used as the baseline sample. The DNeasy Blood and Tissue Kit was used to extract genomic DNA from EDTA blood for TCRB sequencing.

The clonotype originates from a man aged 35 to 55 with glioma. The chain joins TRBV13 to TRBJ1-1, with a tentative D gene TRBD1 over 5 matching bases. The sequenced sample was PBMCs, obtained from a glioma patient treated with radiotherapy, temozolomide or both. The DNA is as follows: TGTGCCAGCAGCTTAGAGGGGCGCCCTGCTTTCTTT. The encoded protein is CASSLEGRPAFF.